The source of this T cell receptor (beta chain) is a study of cytomegalovirus exposure and HLA in healthy donors. The V end lost 5 bases, the J end lost 4 bases, and 12 bases lay between the germline ends. Germline V gene lookup returns CDR1 SGHTA and CDR2 FQGNSA. The CDR3 sequence is 14 residues long. The PCR used 60 Vbeta and 13 Jbeta primers. Only in-frame clones appear in the TCRdb table, and some are missing; sequencing was by immunoSEQ multiplex PCR. Here the sample spans under 200,000 clones, over 60% being singletons. This TCR came from a woman aged 30 to 39 in good health and CMV-seronegative. The V gene is TRBV7-2, the J gene TRBJ2-1; D gene unclear. The material sequenced was PBMCs. DNA for the CDR3: TGTGCCAGCAGCCCCAGGTCAGCTTACAATGAGCAGTTCTTC. Translation: CASSPRSAYNEQFF.